The rows below give T cell receptor beta chains drawn from one sample of a study of CD8 T cells in Susac syndrome. TCRdb reanalysed the immunoSEQ multiplex PCR reads using MiXCR and keeps one entry per CDR3 protein. The data hold 230,000 or so distinct CDR3 sequences, with 95% observed a single time. The sample taken for sequencing was CD4+ T cells from PBMCs. These receptors all come from a human donor with multiple sclerosis. Both conserved end residues are part of each CDR3. Fields, in order: V gene, J gene, D gene, CDR3 protein, CDR3 DNA. D genes are given only for firm matches.

V: TRBV29-1
J: TRBJ1-2
D: NA
CDR3: CSALDGFNYGYTF
DNA: TGCAGCGCCCTCGACGGGTTTAACTATGGCTACACCTTC

V: TRBV5-1
J: TRBJ2-7
D: NA
CDR3: CASSLLPSYEQYF
DNA: TGCGCCAGCAGCTTGCTGCCCTCCTACGAGCAGTACTTC

V: TRBV20-1
J: TRBJ2-1
D: NA
CDR3: CSAQRPDRSYNEQFF
DNA: TGCAGTGCCCAAAGACCGGACCGTAGTTACAATGAGCAGTTCTTC

V: TRBV3-1
J: TRBJ2-3
D: TRBD2
CDR3: CASSLAAGGPDTQYF
DNA: TGTGCCAGCAGCCTCGCAGCGGGAGGTCCAGATACGCAGTATTTT

V: TRBV20-1
J: TRBJ2-5
D: NA
CDR3: CSADRETQYF
DNA: TGCAGTGCGGATAGGGAGACCCAGTACTTC

V: TRBV9
J: TRBJ1-3
D: NA
CDR3: CASSVGPGNTIYF
DNA: TGTGCCAGCAGCGTAGGGCCTGGAAACACCATATATTTT

V: TRBV20-1
J: TRBJ2-3
D: TRBD1
CDR3: CSAEGQIHTDTQYF
DNA: TGCAGTGCAGAGGGACAGATCCACACAGATACGCAGTATTTT

V: TRBV20-1
J: TRBJ1-1
D: TRBD1
CDR3: CSAPGQGATNTEAFF
DNA: TGCAGTGCTCCGGGACAGGGGGCGACGAACACTGAAGCTTTCTTT

V: TRBV30
J: TRBJ2-5
D: TRBD2
CDR3: CAWSVEGLAGARETQYF
DNA: TGTGCCTGGAGTGTGGAGGGACTAGCGGGAGCCCGGGAGACCCAGTACTTC

V: TRBV20-1
J: TRBJ2-5
D: NA
CDR3: CSAQPPGTQETQYF
DNA: TGCAGTGCCCAACCCCCCGGGACCCAAGAGACCCAGTACTTC

V: TRBV6-5
J: TRBJ1-1
D: NA
CDR3: CASTRVGKNTEAFF
DNA: TGTGCCAGCACCCGGGTAGGGAAGAACACTGAAGCTTTCTTT